This TCR beta chain is drawn from a study of glioma-infiltrating T cells after dendritic cell vaccination. Background on the study: Patients had newly diagnosed or recurrent glioblastoma and received dendritic cell vaccines. Study-level results: Longer survival after dendritic cell vaccination followed higher pretreatment TIL content. No direct clonality-survival link was found; a diverse polyclonal response may matter. Complete blood and tumor specimen sets were limited to few patients.

Assay: immunoSEQ multiplex PCR; the TCRdb copy retains only in-frame clones and omits some. Of 45,000 to 50,000 clones in the sample, about 85% were seen once. About this clone itself: Its target is not known.

CDR3 length: 13 amino acids. Germline CDR1 SGHNT, CDR2 YENEEA. V lost 5 bases and J lost 1, with 8 bases in between. This receptor was taken from a human donor with glioblastoma. The sequencing here drew on blood, taken before dendritic cell vaccination. The chain links TRBV11-3 to TRBJ1-1; no firm D call. The chain's CDR3 is CASSVRGNTEAFF. DNA of the CDR3: TGTGCCAGCAGCGTACGGGGGAACACTGAAGCTTTCTTT.